Presented here are 9 T cell receptor beta chains from one specimen sequenced in a study of T cell responses to AZD1222 COVID-19 vaccine. Only in-frame clones appear in the TCRdb table, and some are missing; sequencing was by immunoSEQ multiplex PCR. The sample shows around 270,000 clones, 85% to 95% of them seen only once. This specimen was peripheral blood, taken 28 days after the second AZD1222 dose. These receptors originate from an adult who received the AZD1222 COVID-19 vaccine.

The J gene is TRBJ2-5, the V gene TRBV18; 10 nucleotides agree with TRBD1. The germline V gene encodes CDR1 KGHSH and CDR2 LQKENI. The CDR3 loop spans 16 amino acids. The trim removed 0 bases at V and 1 base at J, leaving 2 bases unmatched. The CDR3 sequence: CASSPPDRGFQETQYF. In DNA form, the CDR3 reads TGTGCCAGCTCACCACCGGACAGGGGGTTCCAAGAGACCCAGTACTTC.

This chain joins TRBV5-4 and TRBJ2-3; D uncertain. This CDR3 has 13 amino acids. V was shortened by 4 bases and J by 0 bases, with 6 bases between the two germline ends. Germline loops: CDR1 SGHNT, CDR2 YYREEE (reference sequence). CDR3 region: CASSRYSTDTQYF. The CDR3 region has the DNA TGTGCCAGCAGCCGCTACAGCACAGATACGCAGTATTTT. Drawing the rest from reference TRBV5-4 and TRBJ2-3, the complete variable domain is ETGVTQSPTHLIKTRGQQVTLRCSSQSGHNTVSWYQQALGQGPQFIFQYYREEENGRGNFPPRFSGLQFPNYSSELNVNALELDDSALYLCASSRYSTDTQYFGPGTRLTVL.

The rearrangement links TRBV7-2 to TRBJ1-3; TRBD1 is a possible D gene (6 bases). The germline CDR1 and CDR2 sequences are SGHTA and FQGNSA. V shed 5 bases and J shed 0 bases, with 14 bases lying between them. The CDR3 contains 16 residues. CDR3 loop: CASSPLGGNSGNTIYF. The CDR3 nucleotides are TGTGCCAGCAGCCCTTTGGGGGGCAACTCTGGAAACACCATATATTTT.

The chain carries TRBV5-1 and TRBJ1-2, with D tentatively TRBD1 (5 bases). Between the trimmed V and J ends, which lost 3 bases and 4 bases, there was a span of 10 bases. There are 13 residues in the CDR3. The germline V gene has CDR1 SGHRS and CDR2 YFSETQ. CDR3 residues: CASSWSQGYGYTF. CDR3 nucleotide sequence: TGCGCCAGCAGCTGGAGCCAGGGCTATGGCTACACCTTC.

The chain links TRBV7-9 to TRBJ2-3; 8 bases align to TRBD2. With V trimmed by 5 bases and J by 0 bases, 7 bases remained unmatched. Germline V gene data show CDR1 as SEHNR and CDR2 as FQNEAQ (reference sequence). The CDR3 spans 16 residues. The CDR3 sequence: CASSRGGLVSTDTQYF. The CDR3 nucleotides are TGTGCCAGCAGCCGAGGGGGACTAGTAAGCACAGATACGCAGTATTTT.

This chain connects TRBV11-2 to TRBJ1-2; 7 bases agree with TRBD1. The CDR3 is 14 amino acids. J was trimmed by 5 bases and V by 3 bases; bases with no gene match: 6. In germline, CDR1 is SGHAT, CDR2 FQNNGV. The CDR3 here is CASSLAGQKYGYTF. CDR3 nucleotide sequence: TGTGCCAGCAGCTTGGCGGGACAGAAATATGGCTACACCTTC.

The chain carries TRBV4-1 and TRBJ2-3; the match to TRBD2 covers 9 bases. This CDR3 has 16 amino acids. In germline, CDR1 is MGHRA, CDR2 YSYEKL. J lost 0 bases, V lost 2 bases, and 3 bases had no gene match. The CDR3 bases are TGCGCCAGCAGCCAAAGACTAGCGGAAAGCACAGATACGCAGTATTTT. This codes for CASSQRLAESTDTQYF.

This clone was observed a handful of times. V and J are TRBV7-8 and TRBJ1-2; the match to TRBD1 covers 9 bases. Germline lookup yields CDR1 SGHVS and CDR2 FQNEAQ. J lost 3 bases, V lost 5 bases, and 10 bases had no gene match. The length of the CDR3 is 16 residues. In DNA, the CDR3 is TGTGCCAGCAGCCCCCGGGACAGGGATAGCTACTATGGCTACACCTTC. Its protein is CASSPRDRDSYYGYTF.

The chain recombines TRBV6-5 with TRBJ1-5; 7 nucleotides line up with TRBD1. CDR1 is MNHEY, CDR2 SVGAGI, per germline. The CDR3 spans 14 residues. The junction had 8 bases not matched to a gene; V was cut back by 6 bases and J by 6 bases. The CDR3 spells CASRVGQASQPQHF. CDR3 DNA: TGTGCCAGCAGGGTAGGACAGGCTAGTCAGCCCCAGCATTTT.